What follows are 5 T cell receptor beta chains derived from one specimen sequenced in a study of OX40 agonist ivuxolimab in advanced cancers. Produced via immunoSEQ multiplex PCR; TCRdb's table is partial and in-frame only. The data show around 36,000 clones, about 84% seen once. This sample comprised CD4+ or CD8+ T cells sorted from blood, obtained in a trial of the OX40 agonist ivuxolimab. The receptor set was obtained from an adult with an advanced solid tumor such as melanoma, head and neck, liver or kidney cancer.

The chain joins TRBV11-1 to TRBJ2-1, with D perhaps matching TRBD2 (6 bases). CDR1 SGHAT and CDR2 FQDESV come from the germline V gene (reference sequence). The V gene lost 1 base and the J gene lost 9 bases, with 19 bases spanning the gap. The CDR3 extends over 16 amino acids. CDR3 in DNA: TGTGCCAGCAGCTTAGTTGGGATCGGGCGGGACGGTGAGCAGTTCTTC. It is translated as CASSLVGIGRDGEQFF.

The V call is TRBV7-2, the J call TRBJ1-6; 8 bases align to TRBD1. The trim removed 5 bases at V and 9 bases at J, leaving 12 bases unmatched. Germline V gene sequence: CDR1 SGHTA, CDR2 FQGNSA. The CDR3 contains 16 residues. The CDR3 nucleotides are TGTGCCAGCAGCACCTCCGACAGGGGAGAGGGTTCACCCCTCCACTTT. Translated: CASSTSDRGEGSPLHF. Full variable domain (outside the CDR3, taken from reference TRBV7-2 and TRBJ1-6): GAGVSQSPSNKVTEKGKDVELRCDPISGHTALYWYRQSLGQGLEFLIYFQGNSAPDKSGLPSDRFSAERTGGSVSTLTIQRTQQEDSAVYLCASSTSDRGEGSPLHFGNGTRLTVT.

This chain connects TRBV4-2 to TRBJ2-7; 7 nucleotides agree with TRBD2. CDR3 length: 15 amino acids. V was pared by 1 base and J by 0 bases, with 3 bases of the junction left unmatched. The V gene's germline CDR1 is LGHNA and CDR2 YNFKEQ. CDR3 DNA sequence: TGTGCCAGCAGCCAAGGGGGGGGAAGCTCCTACGAGCAGTACTTC. Translation: CASSQGGGSSYEQYF.

The V gene is TRBV6-1, the J gene TRBJ1-2, with D unresolved. This CDR3 spans 11 amino acids. Germline V CDR1 and CDR2: MNHNS, SASEGT. The germline V and J ends were trimmed by 8 bases and 4 bases, with 8 bases remaining between them. CDR3 residues: CASEGVYGYTF. The CDR3, as DNA: TGTGCCAGCGAGGGAGTCTATGGCTACACCTTC.

Sample share makes this clone large. This chain uses TRBV4-3 with TRBJ2-2, with a possible D match to TRBD2 (6 bases). Trimming pared 1 base from V and 6 bases from J, leaving 6 bases between. Germline V CDR1 and CDR2: LGHNA, YSLEER. This CDR3 contains 13 residues. This CDR3 reads CASSQGDSGELFF. The CDR3 DNA is TGCGCCAGCAGCCAAGGGGACTCCGGGGAGCTGTTTTTT.